Sequencing of this TCR beta chain was carried out in a study of shared clonotypes between healthy human individuals. Profiling relied on immunoSEQ multiplex PCR, and the TCRdb table lists in-frame clones only, not all of them. The sample consists of fewer than 850,000 clones, roughly 78% of them appearing once. Study outcomes and limitations: The rarefaction results pointed to incomplete sorted-subset sequencing despite large depth.

V dropped 10 bases and J dropped 9; count of bases not matched to a gene: 12. In germline, CDR1 is SNHLY, CDR2 FYNNEI. The CDR3 is made up of 15 amino acids. Of note for this clone: Its antigen is not known.

Sequenced sample: memory CD4+ T cells sorted from blood. Specified subset: CD45RA-negative fraction. The chain carries TRBV2 and TRBJ2-1; 13 bases line up with TRBD2. The clonotype comes from a woman aged 25-40 years in good health. The CDR3 coding sequence is TGTGCCACCGAGAAACTAGCGGGAGGGGGTAGTGAGCAGTTCTTC. It is translated as CATEKLAGGGSEQFF.